Following are 6 T cell receptor beta chains from one sample sequenced in a study of T cells in Graves' hyperthyroidism and ophthalmopathy. Amplification of TCR beta CDR3 regions used RNA as the template. In the first-round RT-PCR of the TCR CDR3, the HTBI primer set was used. Each CDR3 protein gets one entry after TCRdb re-called the multiplex PCR reads with MiXCR. The sample shows 95,000 to 110,000 distinct CDR3 sequences, 40% to 50% of them seen only once. The specimen sequenced was blood. The receptors here all came from a man aged 40-55 years with Graves' hyperthyroidism.

Points on this clonotype: A clone one base away is much larger, so this may be a read error. The chain carries TRBV20-1 and TRBJ2-4; D is perhaps TRBD1 (6 bases). Between the trimmed V and J ends, which lost 6 bases and 3 bases, there was a span of 12 bases. Germline-derived CDR1 and CDR2 are DFQATT and SNEGSKA (reference sequence). The CDR3 runs to 13 residues. The CDR3 DNA reads TGCAGTGCCGCGACAGGATACAAAAACATTCAGTACTTC. This encodes CSAATGYKNIQYF.

The chain carries TRBV18 and TRBJ1-2; 7 bases are a match to TRBD1. Per the germline V gene, CDR1 is KGHSH and CDR2 is LQKENI. With V trimmed by 0 bases and J by 5 bases, 9 bases remained unmatched. The CDR3 totals 16 residues. This CDR3 is CASSPPEQQGIYGYTF. In DNA form, the CDR3 reads TGTGCCAGCTCACCACCCGAGCAACAGGGGATATATGGCTACACCTTC.

This clonotype has at least ten counts. This rearrangement joins TRBV29-1 to TRBJ2-2; perhaps TRBD2 as D (6 bases). V was clipped by 6 bases and J by 0 bases, with 11 bases between them. The CDR3 has 14 amino acids. Per germline, CDR1 SQVTM and CDR2 ANQGSEA. The CDR3 here is CSVPRDSNTGELFF. CDR3 sequence (DNA): TGCAGCGTCCCCCGGGACTCGAACACCGGGGAGCTGTTTTTT.

This chain links TRBV24-1 with TRBJ2-5; 12 bases match TRBD2. Per the germline V gene, CDR1 is KGHDR and CDR2 is SFDVKD. The CDR3 spans 14 residues. CDR3 sequence: CAPRLAGDQETQYF. The CDR3 bases are TGTGCGCCCCGACTAGCGGGGGACCAAGAGACCCAGTACTTC.

In the case of this clonotype: A read error may explain this, as a much larger clone is one base away. The chain couples TRBV6-6 to TRBJ2-1; a weak D match, TRBD2 (6 bases). This CDR3 is 13 amino acids long. V was trimmed by 7 bases and J by 12 bases, leaving 19 bases between them. The germline CDR1 and CDR2 sequences are MNHNY and SVGAGI (reference sequence). As DNA, the CDR3 is TGTGCCAGCACTAAACACACGGGGGATGGGCAGTTCTTC. As protein: CASTKHTGDGQFF.

This clonotype appeared many times. The conserved phenylalanine or tryptophan normally closing the CDR3 is absent here, so this likely arose from a read error. The chain couples TRBV12-3 or TRBV12-4 to TRBJ2-7; 9 bases are shared with TRBD2. The CDR3 has 13 amino acids. Trimming cost V 6 bases and J 3 bases; bases outside gene matches: 3. This chain's CDR3 is CASRPTSGYEQYL. CDR3 DNA sequence: TGTGCCAGCAGACCGACTAGCGGCTACGAGCAGTACCTC.